This T cell receptor (beta chain) appears in the sequencing data of a study of T-cell reconstitution after alpha-beta-depleted transplantation in children. Findings and limits, study-wide: Some patients' high day-60 TCRbeta diversity was traced to surviving recipient T cells and thymic progenitors. After transplant, at about two months, alpha-beta T cells were reportedly derived from several hundred expanded graft clones. Newly made T cells mostly supplied T-cell counts and diversity one year after transplant.

This clonotype was counted many times. Its antigen is unidentified. For TCRbeta, the library was prepared with unique molecular identifiers. TCRdb re-derived calls from the PCR reads in MiXCR, one entry per CDR3 protein. The data hold 540,000 or so distinct CDR3 sequences, with about 23% observed a single time. This CDR3 comprises 15 residues. CDR1 SGHAT and CDR2 FQNNGV come from the germline V gene. V lost 1 base and J lost 0; bases outside the gene matches: 2. The rearrangement joins TRBV11-2 to TRBJ2-5, with 7 bases fitting TRBD1. The clonotype was recovered from a boy under two years old who had a stem cell transplant for acute myeloid leukemia, so the T cells may come from the graft donor. This sample comprised PBMCs, mostly from graft donor cells, obtained 360 days after TCRalphabeta/CD19-depleted stem cell transplant. CDR3 loop: CASSLGDRDQETQYF. The CDR3 region has the DNA TGTGCCAGCAGCTTAGGAGACAGGGACCAAGAGACCCAGTACTTC.